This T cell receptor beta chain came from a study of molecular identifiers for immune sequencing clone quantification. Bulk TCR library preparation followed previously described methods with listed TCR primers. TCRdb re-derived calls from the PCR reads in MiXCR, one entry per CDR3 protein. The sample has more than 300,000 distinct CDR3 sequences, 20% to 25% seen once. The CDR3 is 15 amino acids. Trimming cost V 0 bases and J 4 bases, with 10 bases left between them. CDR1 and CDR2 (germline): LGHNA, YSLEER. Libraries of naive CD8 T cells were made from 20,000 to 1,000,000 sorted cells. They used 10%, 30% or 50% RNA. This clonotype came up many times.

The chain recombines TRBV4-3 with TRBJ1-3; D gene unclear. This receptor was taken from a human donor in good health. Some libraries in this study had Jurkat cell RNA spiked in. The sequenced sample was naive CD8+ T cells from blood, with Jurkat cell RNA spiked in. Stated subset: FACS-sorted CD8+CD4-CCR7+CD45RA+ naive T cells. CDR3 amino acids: CASSQDRHSGNTIYF. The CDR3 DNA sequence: TGCGCCAGCAGCCAAGATCGACATTCAGGAAACACCATATATTTT.